Listed below are T cell receptor beta chains from one sample, sequenced in a study of identical twins. From the 5' RACE reads, TCRdb called clonotypes with MiXCR, one entry per CDR3 protein. The sample includes 450,000 to 500,000 distinct CDR3 sequences, roughly an eighth seen only once; the top ten take more than 0.8%. These same records also appear under a second study, on yellow fever vaccine responses in identical twins.

Source material: CD4+ T cells sorted from blood. Receptors originate from a woman between 18 and 30 years old in good health. The CDR3 runs from the conserved cysteine through the conserved F or W. The D gene is left open where the match is weak. Clone sizes are given selectively: once, few, many, or a class where the clone is expanded.

d_call	v_call	j_call	cdr3_length	clone_size	cdr3_aa	cdr3_nt
TRBD2	TRBV7-2	TRBJ2-7	16	many	CASSLVPSGVNYEQYF	TGTGCCAGCAGCTTAGTCCCTAGCGGGGTAAATTACGAGCAGTACTTC
TRBD1	TRBV5-1	TRBJ1-2	14	few	CASSSSQGAKGYTF	TGCGCCAGCAGCTCATCCCAGGGGGCGAAGGGCTACACCTTC
NA	TRBV6-2/TRBV6-3	TRBJ2-1	16	few	CASSQKDGSSYNEQFF	TGTGCCAGCAGCCAGAAGGACGGGAGCTCCTACAATGAGCAGTTCTTC
TRBD1	TRBV28	TRBJ1-2	20	NA	CASSLYPSYRGRKSNYGYTF	TGTGCCAGCAGTCTCTACCCTTCTTACAGGGGGCGGAAGTCTAACTATGGCTACACCTTC
NA	TRBV7-8	TRBJ2-7	15	few	CASSLRAGGNYEQYF	TGTGCCAGCAGCTTAAGGGCCGGAGGTAACTACGAGCAGTACTTC
NA	TRBV5-1	TRBJ1-1	14	NA	CASSLATGATEAFF	TGCGCCAGCAGCTTGGCCACAGGAGCAACCGAAGCTTTCTTT
TRBD1	TRBV18	TRBJ2-7	12	many	CASSPTGVEQYF	TGTGCCAGCTCTCCGACAGGGGTCGAGCAGTACTTC
TRBD2	TRBV6-2/TRBV6-3	TRBJ2-7	14	few	CASRPLAGAYEQYF	TGTGCCAGCAGACCACTAGCGGGGGCCTACGAGCAGTACTTC
TRBD2	TRBV6-2/TRBV6-3	TRBJ2-2	17	NA	CASRPSGAGGIPGELFF	TGTGCCAGCAGGCCCTCTGGAGCGGGGGGTATACCCGGGGAGCTGTTTTTT
NA	TRBV6-2/TRBV6-3	TRBJ2-7	13	NA	CASSYQGNYEQYF	TGTGCCAGCAGTTACCAGGGTAACTACGAGCAGTACTTC
NA	TRBV5-1	TRBJ2-3	14	NA	CASSLMTATDTQYF	TGCGCCAGCAGCTTGATGACAGCCACAGATACGCAGTATTTT
NA	TRBV20-1	TRBJ2-5	11	few	CSPIQGETQYF	TGCTCCCCCATTCAGGGAGAGACCCAGTACTTC
TRBD2	TRBV20-1	TRBJ2-1	15	NA	CSAWGTSGGYNEQFF	TGCAGTGCCTGGGGGACTAGCGGGGGTTACAATGAGCAGTTCTTC
NA	TRBV6-5	TRBJ1-2	13	NA	CASSSSGWVGYTF	TGTGCCAGCAGTTCCAGTGGGTGGGTTGGCTACACCTTC
NA	TRBV14	TRBJ1-4	16	NA	CASSQDRIPLAEKLFF	TGTGCCAGCAGCCAAGATCGGATCCCCCTGGCCGAAAAACTGTTTTTT
NA	TRBV3-1	TRBJ2-1	15	NA	CASSQDRGSYNEQFF	TGTGCCAGCAGCCAGGATAGAGGCTCCTACAATGAGCAGTTCTTC
TRBD2	TRBV7-3	TRBJ2-3	15	many	CASRETSGVLYTQYF	TGTGCCAGCAGGGAAACTAGCGGGGTCTTGTATACGCAGTATTTT
TRBD2	TRBV7-6	TRBJ2-1	15	many	CQAKHGLAGKNEQFF	TGCCAAGCCAAACATGGACTAGCGGGAAAGAATGAGCAGTTCTTC
NA	TRBV29-1	TRBJ2-1	16	NA	CSVEDTGKSSYNEQFF	TGCAGCGTTGAAGATACGGGCAAGAGCTCCTACAATGAGCAGTTCTTC
NA	TRBV28	TRBJ1-2	16	few	CASSFGAGVANYGYTF	TGTGCCAGCAGTTTTGGGGCAGGGGTAGCTAACTATGGCTACACCTTC
TRBD2	TRBV20-1	TRBJ2-3	14	NA	CSAKSGLGTDTQYF	TGCAGTGCTAAAAGTGGACTAGGCACAGATACGCAGTATTTT
NA	TRBV20-1	TRBJ2-2	16	many	CSARTPILANTGELFF	TGCAGTGCTAGAACCCCTATACTTGCGAACACCGGGGAGCTGTTTTTT
TRBD1	TRBV12-3/TRBV12-4	TRBJ2-7	15	many	CASSTTRDRAYEQYF	TGTGCCAGCAGCACAACCCGGGACAGGGCCTACGAGCAGTACTTC
NA	TRBV3-1	TRBJ2-7	13	few	CASSQDETYEQYF	TGTGCCAGCAGCCAAGATGAGACCTACGAGCAGTACTTC
TRBD2	TRBV20-1	TRBJ2-3	18	few	CSARDYTGLAGVTDTQYF	TGCAGTGCTAGAGACTACACAGGACTAGCGGGGGTCACAGATACGCAGTATTTT
NA	TRBV3-1	TRBJ2-3	16	few	CASSQAMVGGLDTQYF	TGTGCCAGCAGCCAAGCCATGGTCGGGGGTTTAGATACGCAGTATTTT
NA	TRBV19	TRBJ2-6	14	NA	CASSIGPEANVLTF	TGTGCCAGTAGTATCGGGCCCGAGGCCAACGTCCTGACTTTC
NA	TRBV4-2	TRBJ2-5	15	NA	CASSQAWDFQETLYF	TGTGCCAGCAGCCAAGCCTGGGACTTCCAAGAGACCCTGTACTTC
NA	TRBV5-5	TRBJ1-1	14	NA	CASSFRTVNPEAFF	TGTGCCAGCAGCTTCCGGACAGTAAATCCTGAAGCTTTCTTT
TRBD2	TRBV13	TRBJ2-3	16	NA	CASSFPKRGYTDTQYF	TGTGCCAGCAGCTTTCCCAAGCGGGGGTACACAGATACGCAGTATTTT
NA	TRBV5-1	TRBJ1-5	14	many	CASSLGGDYQPQHF	TGCGCCAGCAGCTTAGGCGGGGACTATCAGCCCCAGCATTTT
NA	TRBV3-1	TRBJ2-3	13	NA	CASRRESTDTQYF	TGTGCCAGCAGAAGGGAAAGCACAGATACGCAGTATTTT
NA	TRBV4-2	TRBJ1-3	15	few	CASSQGRTSGNTIYF	TGTGCCAGCAGCCAAGGGCGTACCTCTGGAAACACCATATATTTT
NA	TRBV7-6	TRBJ2-1	14	NA	CASSAGTVGNEQFF	TGTGCCAGCAGCGCCGGGACTGTGGGTAATGAGCAGTTCTTC
NA	TRBV27	TRBJ2-7	15	few	CASSPSEDSPYEQYF	TGTGCCAGCAGCCCCTCAGAGGATTCTCCCTACGAGCAGTACTTC
NA	TRBV7-2	TRBJ2-2	13	many	CASSLGGNGELFF	TGTGCCAGCAGCTTAGGGGGAAACGGGGAGCTGTTTTTT
TRBD2	TRBV7-2	TRBJ2-3	14	few	CASSLAAGLDTQYF	TGTGCCAGCAGCTTAGCAGCGGGACTAGATACGCAGTATTTT
TRBD1	TRBV13	TRBJ2-3	15	NA	CASSLRTGAADTQYF	TGTGCCAGCAGCTTAAGGACAGGGGCGGCAGATACGCAGTATTTT
NA	TRBV7-2	TRBJ1-2	13	many	CASSPRGELGYTF	TGTGCCAGCAGCCCAAGGGGGGAGCTTGGCTACACCTTC
NA	TRBV10-3	TRBJ2-1	11	many	CAIRSAVEQFF	TGTGCCATCAGGTCAGCGGTTGAGCAGTTCTTC
NA	TRBV20-1	TRBJ1-3	14	many	CSAMSAGAGNTIYF	TGCAGTGCCATGAGTGCAGGGGCTGGAAACACCATATATTTT
NA	TRBV10-3	TRBJ2-3	16	NA	CAISDLQGSAKDTQYF	TGTGCCATCAGTGACCTACAGGGCAGCGCTAAAGATACGCAGTATTTT